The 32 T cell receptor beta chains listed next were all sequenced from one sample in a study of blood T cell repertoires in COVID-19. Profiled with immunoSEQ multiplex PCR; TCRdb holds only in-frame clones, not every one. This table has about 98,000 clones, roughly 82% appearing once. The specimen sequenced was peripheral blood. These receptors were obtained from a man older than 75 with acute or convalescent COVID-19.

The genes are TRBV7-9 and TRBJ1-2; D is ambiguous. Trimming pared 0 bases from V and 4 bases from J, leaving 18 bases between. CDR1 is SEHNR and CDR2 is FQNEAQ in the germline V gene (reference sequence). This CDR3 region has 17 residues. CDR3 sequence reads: CASSLAKGGNEGYGYTF. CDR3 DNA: TGTGCCAGCAGCTTAGCTAAGGGTGGGAACGAGGGCTATGGCTACACCTTC.

This chain's CDR3 is CASSLASGTPKLFF. In nucleotides, the CDR3 is TGTGCCAGCAGCTTAGCTTCCGGGACACCAAAACTGTTTTTT. The rearrangement links TRBV7-9 to TRBJ1-4; weak D call: TRBD1 (6 bases). There are 14 residues in the CDR3. CDR1 is SEHNR, CDR2 FQNEAQ, per germline (reference sequence). V dropped 0 bases and J dropped 10 bases, with 12 bases sitting between them.

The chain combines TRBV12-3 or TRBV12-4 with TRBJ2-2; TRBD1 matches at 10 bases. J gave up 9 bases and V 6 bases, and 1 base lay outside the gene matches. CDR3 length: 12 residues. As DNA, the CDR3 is TGTGCCAGCAGGACAGGGGGCAGGGAGCTGTTTTTT. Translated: CASRTGGRELFF.

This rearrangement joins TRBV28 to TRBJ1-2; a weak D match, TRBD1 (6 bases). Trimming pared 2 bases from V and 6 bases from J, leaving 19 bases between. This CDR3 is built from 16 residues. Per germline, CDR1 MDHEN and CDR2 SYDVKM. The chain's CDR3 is CASSLRGAAFSDGYTF. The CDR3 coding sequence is TGTGCCAGCAGTTTACGGGGGGCGGCGTTTTCTGATGGCTACACCTTC.

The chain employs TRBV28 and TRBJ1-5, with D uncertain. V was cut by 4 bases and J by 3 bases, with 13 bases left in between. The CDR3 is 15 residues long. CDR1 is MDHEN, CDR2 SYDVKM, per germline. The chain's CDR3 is CASSSSEYPNQPQHF. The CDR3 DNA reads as TGTGCCAGCAGTTCCTCCGAGTACCCCAATCAGCCCCAGCATTTT. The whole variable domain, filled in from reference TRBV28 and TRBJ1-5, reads DVKVTQSSRYLVKRTGEKVFLECVQDMDHENMFWYRQDPGLGLRLIYFSYDVKMKEKGDIPEGYSVSREKKERFSLILESASTNQTSMYLCASSSSEYPNQPQHFGDGTRLSIL.

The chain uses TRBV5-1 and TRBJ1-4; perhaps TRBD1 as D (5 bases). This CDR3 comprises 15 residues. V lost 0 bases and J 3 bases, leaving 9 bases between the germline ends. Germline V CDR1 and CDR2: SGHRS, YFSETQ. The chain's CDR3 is CASSLDGGANEKLFF. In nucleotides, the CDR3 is TGCGCCAGCAGCTTGGATGGGGGGGCTAATGAAAAACTGTTTTTT.

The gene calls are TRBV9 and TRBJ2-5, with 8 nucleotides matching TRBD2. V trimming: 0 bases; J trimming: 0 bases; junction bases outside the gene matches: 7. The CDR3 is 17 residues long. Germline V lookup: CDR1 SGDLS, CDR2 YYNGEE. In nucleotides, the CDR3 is TGTGCCAGCAGCGTAGCTACGGCGGGGGGCGACCAAGAGACCCAGTACTTC. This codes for CASSVATAGGDQETQYF.

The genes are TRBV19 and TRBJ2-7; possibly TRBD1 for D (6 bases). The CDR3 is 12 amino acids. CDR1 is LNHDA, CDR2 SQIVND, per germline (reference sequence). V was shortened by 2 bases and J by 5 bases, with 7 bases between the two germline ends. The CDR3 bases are TGTGCCAGTAGTATAAGGGGGAACGAGCAGTACTTC. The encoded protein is CASSIRGNEQYF.

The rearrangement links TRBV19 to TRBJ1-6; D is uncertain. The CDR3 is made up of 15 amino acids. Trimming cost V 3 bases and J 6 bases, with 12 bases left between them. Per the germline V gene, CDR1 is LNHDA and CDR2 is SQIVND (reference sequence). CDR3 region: CASSIQSFTNSPLHF. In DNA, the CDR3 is TGTGCCAGTAGTATCCAGTCTTTTACTAATTCACCCCTCCACTTT.

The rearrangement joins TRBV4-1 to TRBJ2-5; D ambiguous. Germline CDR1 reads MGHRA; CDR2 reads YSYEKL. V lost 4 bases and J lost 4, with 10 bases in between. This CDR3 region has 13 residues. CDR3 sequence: CASSRGPRETQYF. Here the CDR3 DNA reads TGCGCCAGCAGCCGAGGCCCTAGAGAGACCCAGTACTTC.

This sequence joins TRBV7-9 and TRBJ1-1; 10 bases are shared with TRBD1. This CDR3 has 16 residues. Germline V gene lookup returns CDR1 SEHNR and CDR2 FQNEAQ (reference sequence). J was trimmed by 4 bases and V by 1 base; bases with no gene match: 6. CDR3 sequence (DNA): TGTGCCAGCAGCTTAGGGGACAGGGGTTTGAGCACTGAAGCTTTCTTT. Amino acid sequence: CASSLGDRGLSTEAFF.

The CDR3 coding sequence is TGTGCCAGCAGCGCGGGGGTTGGGGAGACCCAGTACTTC. Its protein product is CASSAGVGETQYF. V usage is TRBV7-2 and J usage is TRBJ2-5; 7 bases line up with TRBD2. Looked up from germline, CDR1 is SGHTA and CDR2 is FQGNSA. The CDR3 extends over 13 amino acids. With V trimmed by 5 bases and J by 5 bases, 5 bases remained unmatched.

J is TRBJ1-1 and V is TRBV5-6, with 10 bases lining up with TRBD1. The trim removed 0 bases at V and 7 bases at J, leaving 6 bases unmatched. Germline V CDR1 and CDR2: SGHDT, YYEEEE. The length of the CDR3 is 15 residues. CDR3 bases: TGTGCCAGCAGCTTGGTAGACAGGGGGCTCGTTGAAGCTTTCTTT. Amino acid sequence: CASSLVDRGLVEAFF.

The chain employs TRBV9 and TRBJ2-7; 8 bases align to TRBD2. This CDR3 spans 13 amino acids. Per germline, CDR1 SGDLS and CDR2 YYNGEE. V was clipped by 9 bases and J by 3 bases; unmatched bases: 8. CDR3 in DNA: TGTGCCAACCTACTAGCGGATTGCTACGAGCAGTACTTC. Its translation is CANLLADCYEQYF.

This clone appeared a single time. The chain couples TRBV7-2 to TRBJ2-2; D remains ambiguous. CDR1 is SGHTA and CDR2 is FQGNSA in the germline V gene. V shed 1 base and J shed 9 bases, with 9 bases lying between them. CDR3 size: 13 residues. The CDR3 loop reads CASSLGTPRELFF. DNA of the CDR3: TGTGCCAGCAGCTTAGGTACTCCGCGGGAGCTGTTTTTT.

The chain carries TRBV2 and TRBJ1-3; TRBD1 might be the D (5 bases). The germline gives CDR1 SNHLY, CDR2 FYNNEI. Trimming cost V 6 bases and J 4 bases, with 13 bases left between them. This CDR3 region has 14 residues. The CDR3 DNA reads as TGTGCCAGCAGCCCAACAGGATCCGGAAACACCATATATTTT. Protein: CASSPTGSGNTIYF.

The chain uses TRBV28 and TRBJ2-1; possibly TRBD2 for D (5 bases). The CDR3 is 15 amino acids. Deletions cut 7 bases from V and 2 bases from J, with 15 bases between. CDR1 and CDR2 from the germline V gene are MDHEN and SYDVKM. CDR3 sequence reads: CASTPIRETYNEQFF. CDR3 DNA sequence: TGTGCCAGCACCCCGATTAGGGAGACCTACAATGAGCAGTTCTTC.

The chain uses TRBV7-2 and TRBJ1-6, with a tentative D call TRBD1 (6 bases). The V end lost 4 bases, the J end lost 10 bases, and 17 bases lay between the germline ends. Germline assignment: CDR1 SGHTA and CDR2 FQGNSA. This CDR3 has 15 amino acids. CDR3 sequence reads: CASSSFRGAGSPLHF. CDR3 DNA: TGTGCCAGCAGCTCCTTCCGGGGGGCAGGATCACCCCTCCACTTT.

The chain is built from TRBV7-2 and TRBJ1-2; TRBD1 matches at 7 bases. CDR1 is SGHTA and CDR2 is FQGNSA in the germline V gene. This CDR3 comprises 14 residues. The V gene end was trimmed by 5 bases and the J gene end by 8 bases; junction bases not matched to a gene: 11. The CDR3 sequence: CASSHPEGARGYTF. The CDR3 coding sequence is TGTGCCAGCAGCCATCCCGAGGGGGCCCGGGGCTACACCTTC.

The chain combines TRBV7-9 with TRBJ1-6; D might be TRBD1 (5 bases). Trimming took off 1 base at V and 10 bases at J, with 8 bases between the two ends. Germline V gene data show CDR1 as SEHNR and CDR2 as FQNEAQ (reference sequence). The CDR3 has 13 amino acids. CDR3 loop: CASSLEGLSPLHF. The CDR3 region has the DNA TGTGCCAGCAGCTTAGAGGGACTCTCACCCCTCCACTTT. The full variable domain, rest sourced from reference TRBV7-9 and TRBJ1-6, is DTGVSQNPRHKITKRGQNVTFRCDPISEHNRLYWYRQTLGQGPEFLTYFQNEAQLEKSRLLSDRFSAERPKGSFSTLEIQRTEQGDSAMYLCASSLEGLSPLHFGNGTRLTVT.

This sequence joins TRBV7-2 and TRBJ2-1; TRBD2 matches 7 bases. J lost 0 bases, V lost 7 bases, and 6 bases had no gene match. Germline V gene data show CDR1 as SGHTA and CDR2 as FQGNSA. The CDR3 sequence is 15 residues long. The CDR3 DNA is TGTGCCAGCATTTCTAGCGGCAGCTCCTACAATGAGCAGTTCTTC. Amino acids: CASISSGSSYNEQFF. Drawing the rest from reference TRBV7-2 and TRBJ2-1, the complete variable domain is GAGVSQSPSNKVTEKGKDVELRCDPISGHTALYWYRQSLGQGLEFLIYFQGNSAPDKSGLPSDRFSAERTGGSVSTLTIQRTQQEDSAVYLCASISSGSSYNEQFFGPGTRLTVL.

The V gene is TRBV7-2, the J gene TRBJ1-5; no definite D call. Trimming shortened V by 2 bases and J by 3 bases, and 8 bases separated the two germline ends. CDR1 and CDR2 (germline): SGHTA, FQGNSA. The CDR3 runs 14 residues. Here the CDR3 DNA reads TGTGCCAGCAGCTTATTACAGTCCAATCAGCCCCAGCATTTT. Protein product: CASSLLQSNQPQHF.

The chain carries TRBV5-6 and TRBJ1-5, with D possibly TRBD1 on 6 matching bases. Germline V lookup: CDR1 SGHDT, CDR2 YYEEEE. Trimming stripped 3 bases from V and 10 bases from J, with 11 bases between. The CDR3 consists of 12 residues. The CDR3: CASSWSDSPQHF. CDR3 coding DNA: TGTGCCAGCAGCTGGTCGGACAGCCCCCAGCATTTT. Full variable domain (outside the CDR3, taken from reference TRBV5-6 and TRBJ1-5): DAGVTQSPTHLIKTRGQQVTLRCSPKSGHDTVSWYQQALGQGPQFIFQYYEEEERQRGNFPDRFSGHQFPNYSSELNVNALLLGDSALYLCASSWSDSPQHFGDGTRLSIL.

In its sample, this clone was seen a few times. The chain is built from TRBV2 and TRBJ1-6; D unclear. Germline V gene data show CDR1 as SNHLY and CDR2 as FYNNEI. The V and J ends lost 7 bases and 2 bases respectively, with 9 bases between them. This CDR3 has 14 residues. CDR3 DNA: TGTGCCAGCATTGGAGGGACCTATAATTCACCCCTCCACTTT. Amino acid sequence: CASIGGTYNSPLHF. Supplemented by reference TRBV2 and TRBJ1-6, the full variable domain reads EPEVTQTPSHQVTQMGQEVILRCVPISNHLYFYWYRQILGQKVEFLVSFYNNEISEKSEIFDDQFSVERPDGSNFTLKIRSTKLEDSAMYFCASIGGTYNSPLHFGNGTRLTVT.

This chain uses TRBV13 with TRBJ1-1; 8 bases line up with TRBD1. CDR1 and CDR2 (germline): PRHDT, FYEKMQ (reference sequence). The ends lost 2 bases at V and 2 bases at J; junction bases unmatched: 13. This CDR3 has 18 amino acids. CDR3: CASSLRIGGTGGNTEAFF. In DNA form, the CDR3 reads TGTGCCAGCAGCTTAAGGATTGGGGGGACAGGCGGCAACACTGAAGCTTTCTTT.

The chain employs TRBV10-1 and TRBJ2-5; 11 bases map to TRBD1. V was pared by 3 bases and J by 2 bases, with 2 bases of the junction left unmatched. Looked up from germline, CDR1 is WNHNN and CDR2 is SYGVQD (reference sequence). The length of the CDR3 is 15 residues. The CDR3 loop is CASSDGTGGQETQYF. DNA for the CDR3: TGCGCCAGCAGTGATGGGACAGGGGGGCAAGAGACCCAGTACTTC.

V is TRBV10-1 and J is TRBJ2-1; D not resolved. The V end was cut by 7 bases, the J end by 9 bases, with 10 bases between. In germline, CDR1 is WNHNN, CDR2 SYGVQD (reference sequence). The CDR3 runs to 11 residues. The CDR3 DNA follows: TGCGCCAGCATCGTCTCCGGTGAGCAGTTCTTC. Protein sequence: CASIVSGEQFF.

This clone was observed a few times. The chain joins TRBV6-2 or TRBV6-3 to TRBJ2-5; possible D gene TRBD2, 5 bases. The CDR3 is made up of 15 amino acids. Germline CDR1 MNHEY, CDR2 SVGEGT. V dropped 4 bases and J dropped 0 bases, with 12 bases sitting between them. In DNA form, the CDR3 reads TGTGCCAGCAGTTTCATAGCGAATTACCAAGAGACCCAGTACTTC. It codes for CASSFIANYQETQYF.

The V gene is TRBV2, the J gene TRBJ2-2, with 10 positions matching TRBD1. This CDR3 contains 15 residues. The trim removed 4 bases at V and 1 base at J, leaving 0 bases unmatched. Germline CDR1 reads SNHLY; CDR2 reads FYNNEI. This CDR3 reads CASSGTGGNTGELFF. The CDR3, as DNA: TGTGCCAGCAGTGGGACAGGGGGGAACACCGGGGAGCTGTTTTTT.

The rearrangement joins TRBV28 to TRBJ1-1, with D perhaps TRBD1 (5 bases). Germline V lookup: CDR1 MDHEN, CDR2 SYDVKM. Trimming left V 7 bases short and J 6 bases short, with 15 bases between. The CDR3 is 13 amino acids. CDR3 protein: CASTPGGVSEAFF. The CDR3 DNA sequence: TGTGCCAGCACCCCAGGAGGGGTGTCTGAAGCTTTCTTT. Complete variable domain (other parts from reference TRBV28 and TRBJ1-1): DVKVTQSSRYLVKRTGEKVFLECVQDMDHENMFWYRQDPGLGLRLIYFSYDVKMKEKGDIPEGYSVSREKKERFSLILESASTNQTSMYLCASTPGGVSEAFFGQGTRLTVV.

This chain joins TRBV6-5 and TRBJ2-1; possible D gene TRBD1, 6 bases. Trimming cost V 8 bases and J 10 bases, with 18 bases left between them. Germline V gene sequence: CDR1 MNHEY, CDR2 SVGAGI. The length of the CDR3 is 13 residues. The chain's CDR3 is CASGAGQPREQFF. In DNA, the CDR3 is TGTGCCAGCGGGGCAGGACAGCCACGGGAGCAGTTCTTC.

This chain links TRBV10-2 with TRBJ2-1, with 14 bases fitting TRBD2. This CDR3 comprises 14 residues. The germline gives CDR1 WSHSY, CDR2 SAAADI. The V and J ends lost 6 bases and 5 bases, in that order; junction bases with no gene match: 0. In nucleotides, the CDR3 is TGCGCCAGCAGGGGACTAGCGGGAGACAATGAGCAGTTCTTC. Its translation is CASRGLAGDNEQFF.